This is a list of T cell receptor beta chains from one sample in a study of blood T cell repertoires in COVID-19. Clones were sequenced by immunoSEQ multiplex PCR, and TCRdb holds only the in-frame ones, with some missing. The sample has under 350,000 clones, about 80% seen once. Sequences were obtained from peripheral blood. The source is a woman between 50 and 59 years old who had recovered from COVID-19. Both conserved end residues are part of each CDR3. D genes are given only for firm matches. Clone size is given for some rows only: seen once, a few or many times, or a class if the clone is expanded.

V	D	size	J	CDR3	DNA
TRBV2	.	once	TRBJ1-1	CASRKLQNTEAFF	TGTGCCAGCAGAAAGTTACAGAACACTGAAGCTTTCTTT
TRBV15	TRBD2	.	TRBJ2-5	CATSRDLTGGETQYF	TGTGCCACCAGCAGAGATCTCACGGGAGGGGAGACCCAGTACTTC
TRBV7-2	TRBD1	few	TRBJ1-1	CASSGWTGNTEAFF	TGTGCCAGCAGCGGCTGGACAGGGAACACTGAAGCTTTCTTT
TRBV10-3	.	.	TRBJ1-2	CAISGRGNGYGYTF	TGTGCCATCAGTGGCAGGGGCAACGGCTATGGCTACACCTTC
TRBV12-3/TRBV12-4	.	.	TRBJ2-1	CASSGSYNEQFF	TGTGCCAGCAGCGGGTCCTACAATGAGCAGTTCTTC
TRBV21-1	.	.	TRBJ2-7	CASSKGMTSRYEQYF	TGTGCCAGCAGCAAAGGGATGACTAGTAGATACGAGCAGTACTTC
TRBV19	.	few	TRBJ1-1	CASSLTGDMNTEAFF	TGTGCCAGTAGTTTGACAGGTGACATGAACACTGAAGCTTTCTTT
TRBV5-1	.	.	TRBJ2-3	CASSFGPGDTQYF	TGCGCCAGCAGCTTTGGCCCGGGGGATACGCAGTATTTT
TRBV6-1	.	.	TRBJ1-2	CASSEGPGYNYGYTF	TGTGCCAGCAGTGAGGGTCCAGGGTACAACTATGGCTACACCTTC
TRBV5-1	.	.	TRBJ2-7	CASSFGGAEQYF	TGCGCCAGCAGCTTTGGTGGGGCCGAGCAGTACTTC
TRBV18	.	.	TRBJ2-7	CASSPLGLFNEQYF	TGTGCCAGCTCACCACTGGGGCTCTTCAACGAGCAGTACTTC
TRBV10-3	TRBD2	.	TRBJ2-2	CAIARSGGAGELFF	TGTGCCATCGCACGTAGCGGGGGGGCCGGGGAGCTGTTTTTT
TRBV30	TRBD1	.	TRBJ1-2	CAWNRDSIYGYTF	TGTGCCTGGAACAGGGACAGCATCTATGGCTACACCTTC
TRBV4-2	.	.	TRBJ2-3	CASSQEKRGTDTQYF	TGTGCCAGCAGCCAAGAGAAGCGTGGCACAGATACGCAGTATTTT
TRBV5-5	.	.	TRBJ2-7	CASSLTGGGGYEQYF	TGTGCCAGCAGCTTGACCGGGGGAGGGGGCTACGAGCAGTACTTC
TRBV15	TRBD1	.	TRBJ2-7	CATSKDRASYEQYF	TGTGCCACCAGCAAAGACAGGGCCTCCTACGAGCAGTACTTC
TRBV6-6	.	.	TRBJ2-6	CASSQGRPSAGANVLTF	TGTGCCAGCAGTCAGGGACGTCCTAGCGCTGGGGCCAACGTCCTGACTTTC
TRBV6-2/TRBV6-3	.	.	TRBJ2-1	CASSYSRRSGTYNEQFF	TGTGCCAGCAGTTACTCGAGAAGGTCGGGGACCTACAATGAGCAGTTCTTC
TRBV5-1	.	.	TRBJ1-2	CASSLSFGVGYTF	TGCGCCAGCAGCTTGAGTTTCGGGGTAGGCTACACCTTC
TRBV5-1	TRBD2	few	TRBJ2-7	CASSLTLAVSYEQYF	TGCGCCAGCAGCTTGACCCTAGCGGTGTCCTACGAGCAGTACTTC
TRBV11-2	.	.	TRBJ1-4	CASSYREGTNEKLFF	TGTGCCAGCAGCTACCGGGAGGGAACGAATGAAAAACTGTTTTTT
TRBV4-2	.	.	TRBJ2-7	CASSPDLGAYEQYF	TGTGCCAGCAGCCCTGACCTAGGGGCCTACGAGCAGTACTTC
TRBV28	TRBD2	.	TRBJ2-3	CASSNSGSTDTQYF	TGTGCCAGCAGCAATAGCGGGAGCACAGATACGCAGTATTTT
TRBV29-1	.	.	TRBJ2-3	CSATRGSASTDTQYF	TGCAGCGCAACCCGAGGCAGCGCGAGCACAGATACGCAGTATTTT
TRBV5-1	TRBD1	.	TRBJ1-1	CASSDRGSTEAFF	TGCGCCAGCAGCGACAGGGGGAGCACTGAAGCTTTCTTT
TRBV28	TRBD1	.	TRBJ1-4	CASINVGQQEKLFF	TGTGCCAGCATTAACGTGGGACAGCAGGAAAAACTGTTTTTT
TRBV4-3	.	.	TRBJ2-1	CASSQGAGGSYNEQFF	TGCGCCAGCAGCCAAGGCGCGGGTGGGTCCTACAATGAGCAGTTCTTC
TRBV27	TRBD2	.	TRBJ2-1	CASSYSLLAAYNEQFF	TGTGCCAGCAGTTATTCTCTCCTAGCGGCCTACAATGAGCAGTTCTTC
TRBV3-1/TRBV3-2	.	few	TRBJ1-3	CASSQVAVGSGNTIYF	TGTGCCAGCAGCCAAGTGGCCGTCGGGAGTGGAAACACCATATATTTT
TRBV28	TRBD1	.	TRBJ2-7	CASRRPEGTGDSYEQYF	TGTGCCAGCAGACGTCCCGAGGGGACAGGGGATTCCTACGAGCAGTACTTC
TRBV5-4	TRBD1	.	TRBJ2-1	CASSRGQGADNEQFF	TGTGCCAGCAGCCGGGGACAGGGGGCCGACAATGAGCAGTTCTTC
TRBV13	.	.	TRBJ1-2	CASRKGGGGRGYTF	TGTGCCAGCAGAAAAGGTGGGGGAGGAAGGGGCTACACCTTC
TRBV3-1/TRBV3-2	.	.	TRBJ1-2	CASSQVGDGYTF	TGTGCCAGCAGCCAAGTAGGAGATGGCTACACCTTC
TRBV12-3/TRBV12-4	.	.	TRBJ1-2	CASNYGYTF	TGTGCGTCGAACTATGGCTACACCTTC
TRBV6-2/TRBV6-3	.	.	TRBJ1-1	CASSYAGTRNTEAFF	TGTGCCAGCAGTTACGCCGGGACAAGGAACACTGAAGCTTTCTTT
TRBV2	TRBD1	.	TRBJ2-7	CASSLTGLPYEQYF	TGTGCCAGCAGCTTGACAGGGCTTCCCTACGAGCAGTACTTC
TRBV6-2/TRBV6-3	.	few	TRBJ2-5	CASSYSGLPQETQYF	TGTGCCAGCAGTTACTCGGGACTCCCCCAAGAGACCCAGTACTTC
TRBV7-2	.	.	TRBJ2-5	CASSLEGGDKETQYF	TGTGCCAGCAGCTTAGAAGGGGGGGATAAAGAGACCCAGTACTTC
TRBV14	.	.	TRBJ2-4	CASSHSRWAKNIQYF	TGTGCCAGCAGCCATTCCCGGTGGGCCAAAAACATTCAGTACTTC
TRBV7-2	.	once	TRBJ1-2	CASSLGSGPVSYGYTF	TGTGCCAGCAGCTTAGGGAGCGGTCCGGTGAGCTATGGCTACACCTTC
TRBV5-1	.	.	TRBJ1-1	CASSLGSGRYTEAFF	TGCGCCAGCAGCTTGGGTTCAGGGAGGTACACTGAAGCTTTCTTT
TRBV25-1	.	.	TRBJ2-2	CASSETGPGELFF	TGTGCCAGCAGTGAAACAGGGCCCGGGGAGCTGTTTTTT
TRBV27	.	.	TRBJ1-2	CASSEQANYGYTF	TGTGCCAGCAGTGAACAGGCGAACTATGGCTACACCTTC
TRBV2	TRBD1	.	TRBJ1-5	CASSAGTGFLQPQHF	TGTGCCAGCAGTGCCGGGACAGGGTTTTTGCAGCCCCAGCATTTT
TRBV28	TRBD2	.	TRBJ2-1	CASRTNQRDSLYNEQFF	TGTGCCAGCAGGACGAACCAGCGGGACTCCCTCTACAATGAGCAGTTCTTC
TRBV19	.	.	TRBJ2-7	CASSQTRDMRYEQYF	TGTGCCAGTAGTCAAACTCGGGACATGCGATACGAGCAGTACTTC
TRBV11-2	.	.	TRBJ1-1	CASSLAPNTEAFF	TGTGCCAGCAGCCTGGCACCGAACACTGAAGCTTTCTTT
TRBV7-8	TRBD2	.	TRBJ2-7	CASSLSGRVYEQYF	TGTGCCAGCAGCTTGAGCGGGAGGGTCTACGAGCAGTACTTC